A single sample gave rise to the 2 T cell receptor beta chains below, sequenced in a study of breast tumors, draining lymph nodes, adjacent tissues. Samples came from axillary lymph nodes draining the breast cancer. TCRdb reanalysed the multiplex PCR reads using MiXCR and keeps one entry per CDR3 protein. The data hold roughly 260,000 distinct CDR3 sequences, with roughly 31% observed a single time. The sequenced sample consisted of axillary lymph node tissue. These receptors originate from a female donor with breast cancer. Some clones in this sample may be carry-over from other donors' samples.

To note about this clonotype: The junction and the germline gene differ at one end; a read error may be behind it. The rearrangement joins TRBV10-2 to TRBJ1-4; D remains unclear. CDR1 and CDR2 from the germline V gene are WSHSY and SAAADI. This CDR3 has 15 amino acids. CDR3 protein: CVSSVGRIGSEKLFF. The CDR3 DNA reads TGCGTCAGCAGTGTAGGGAGGATTGGAAGTGAAAAACTGTTCTTT.

This clonotype was picked up many times. The chain couples TRBV10-3 to TRBJ2-3; TRBD1 might be the D (5 bases). Germline V gene data show CDR1 as ENHRY and CDR2 as SYGVKD. The length of the CDR3 is 15 residues. V was trimmed by 5 bases and J by 1 base, leaving 13 bases between them. DNA for the CDR3: TGTGCCATCAGTAGAGAGATAGGGGGCACAGATACGCAGTATTTT. This translates into CAISREIGGTDTQYF.